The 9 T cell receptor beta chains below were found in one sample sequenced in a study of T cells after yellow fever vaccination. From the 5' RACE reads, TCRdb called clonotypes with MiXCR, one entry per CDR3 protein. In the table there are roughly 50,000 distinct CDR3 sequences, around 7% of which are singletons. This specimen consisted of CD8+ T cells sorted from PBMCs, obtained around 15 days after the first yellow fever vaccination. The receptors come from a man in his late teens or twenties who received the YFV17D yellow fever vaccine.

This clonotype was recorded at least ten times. CDR3 protein: CASSLAGLKYQGYTF. CDR3 nucleotide sequence: TGTGCCAGCAGCTTGGCCGGCTTGAAGTATCAAGGCTACACCTTC. The rearrangement joins TRBV5-6 to TRBJ1-2; D uncertain. The germline V and J ends were trimmed by 0 bases and 8 bases, with 17 bases remaining between them. CDR1 SGHDT and CDR2 YYEEEE come from the germline V gene. This CDR3 has 15 residues.

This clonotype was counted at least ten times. The DNA for the CDR3 is TGTGCCAGCAGCTTAGAGGGGGGGCGGTTCACCGGGGAGCTGTTTTTT. Encoded protein: CASSLEGGRFTGELFF. The chain carries TRBV7-6 and TRBJ2-2; tentatively, D is TRBD2 (7 bases). This CDR3 is built from 16 residues. Germline CDR1 SGHVS, CDR2 FNYEAQ. The ends were cut back, 1 base at V and 4 bases at J, with 13 bases in the middle.

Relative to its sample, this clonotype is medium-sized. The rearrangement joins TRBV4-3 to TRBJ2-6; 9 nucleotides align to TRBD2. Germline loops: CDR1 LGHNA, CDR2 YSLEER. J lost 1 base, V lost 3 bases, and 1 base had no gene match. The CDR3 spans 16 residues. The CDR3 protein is CASSQTSGSGANVLTF. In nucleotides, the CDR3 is TGCGCCAGCAGCCAGACTAGCGGTTCTGGGGCCAACGTCCTGACTTTC.

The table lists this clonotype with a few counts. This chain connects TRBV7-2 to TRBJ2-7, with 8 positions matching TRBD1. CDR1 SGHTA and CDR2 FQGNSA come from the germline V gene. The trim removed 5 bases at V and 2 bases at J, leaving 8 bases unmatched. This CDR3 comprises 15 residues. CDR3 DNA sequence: TGTGCCAGCAGCCCATACAGGGGGTTGGCCTACGAGCAGTACTTC. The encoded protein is CASSPYRGLAYEQYF.

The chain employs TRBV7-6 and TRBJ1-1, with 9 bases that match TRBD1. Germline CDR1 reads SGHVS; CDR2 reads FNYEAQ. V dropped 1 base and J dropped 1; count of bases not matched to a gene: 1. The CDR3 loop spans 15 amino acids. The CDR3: CASSLEDRGNTEAFF. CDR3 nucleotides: TGTGCCAGCAGCTTAGAGGACAGGGGGAACACTGAAGCTTTCTTT.

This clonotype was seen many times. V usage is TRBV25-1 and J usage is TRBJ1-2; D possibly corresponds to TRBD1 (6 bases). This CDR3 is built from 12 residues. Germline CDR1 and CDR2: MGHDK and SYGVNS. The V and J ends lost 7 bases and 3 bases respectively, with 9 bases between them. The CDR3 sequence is CASKGGDYGYTF. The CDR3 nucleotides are TGTGCCAGCAAGGGGGGCGACTATGGCTACACCTTC.

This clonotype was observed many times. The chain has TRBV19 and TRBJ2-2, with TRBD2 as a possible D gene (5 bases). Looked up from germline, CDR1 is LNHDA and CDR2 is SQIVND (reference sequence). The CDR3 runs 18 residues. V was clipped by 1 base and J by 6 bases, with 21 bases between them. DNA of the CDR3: TGTGCCAGTAGTATAGGAGCATCGGGGTTTTTCTGGGCCGGGGAGCTGTTTTTT. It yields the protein CASSIGASGFFWAGELFF.

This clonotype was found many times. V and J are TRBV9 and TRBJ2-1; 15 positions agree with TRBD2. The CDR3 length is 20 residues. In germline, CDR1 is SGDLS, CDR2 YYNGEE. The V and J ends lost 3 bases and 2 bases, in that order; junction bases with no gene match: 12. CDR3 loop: CASSARRTSGGASPYNEQFF. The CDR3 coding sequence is TGTGCCAGCAGCGCCAGGAGGACTAGCGGGGGGGCCTCGCCCTACAATGAGCAGTTCTTC.

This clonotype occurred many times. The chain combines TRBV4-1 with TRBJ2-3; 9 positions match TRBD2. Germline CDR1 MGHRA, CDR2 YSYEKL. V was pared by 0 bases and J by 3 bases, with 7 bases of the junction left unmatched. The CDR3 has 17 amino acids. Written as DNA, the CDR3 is TGCGCCAGCAGCCAAGATCAGAAGCGGGGGGTAACAGATACGCAGTATTTT. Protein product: CASSQDQKRGVTDTQYF.